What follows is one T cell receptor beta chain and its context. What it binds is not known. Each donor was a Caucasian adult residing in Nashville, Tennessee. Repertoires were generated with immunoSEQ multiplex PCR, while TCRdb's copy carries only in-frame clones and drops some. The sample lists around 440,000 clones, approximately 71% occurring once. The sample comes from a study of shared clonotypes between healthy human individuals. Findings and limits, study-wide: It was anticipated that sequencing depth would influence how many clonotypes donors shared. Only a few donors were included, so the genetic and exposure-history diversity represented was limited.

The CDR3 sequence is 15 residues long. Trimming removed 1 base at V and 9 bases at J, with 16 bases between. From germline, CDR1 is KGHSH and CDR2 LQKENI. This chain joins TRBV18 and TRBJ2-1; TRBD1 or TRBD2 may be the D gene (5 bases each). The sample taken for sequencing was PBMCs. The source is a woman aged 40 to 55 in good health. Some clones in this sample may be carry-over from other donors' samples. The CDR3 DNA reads TGTGCCAGCTCACCACTCATAGGTGGGGGTGGTGAGCAGTTCTTC. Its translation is CASSPLIGGGGEQFF.